The following is a T cell receptor beta chain sequence with its context. The CDR3 is 14 amino acids. V lost 7 bases to trimming and J lost 0 bases, with 10 bases between them. CDR1 and CDR2 (germline): SGHTA, FQGNSA. The data originate from a study of blood T cell repertoires in COVID-19. Study-level background: Samples came from the United States, Italy and Spain, spanning acute and convalescent COVID-19.

Clones were sequenced by immunoSEQ multiplex PCR, and TCRdb holds only the in-frame ones, with some missing. The data hold 190,000 or so clones, with around four fifths observed a single time. The source material was peripheral blood. The sequence derives from a man aged 50 to 59 with active or convalescent COVID-19. V usage is TRBV7-2 and J usage is TRBJ1-3; D is ambiguous. The CDR3 DNA reads as TGTGCCAGCACCCCGACAAGCTCTGGAAACACCATATATTTT. As protein: CASTPTSSGNTIYF.